This T cell receptor (beta chain) was obtained from a study of shared clonotypes between healthy human individuals. Broader study findings: Some clonotypes were shared by all four sorted-subset donors, while others were not shared. The non-shared ones had lower generation probabilities than the shared ones.

The method was immunoSEQ multiplex PCR; TCRdb's version includes in-frame clones alone and lacks a portion of them. This table holds hundreds of thousands of clones, roughly 96% found once. About this clone: The antigen is not known.

V was pared by 0 bases and J by 6 bases, with 9 bases between. Germline assignment: CDR1 SGDLS and CDR2 YYNGEE. This CDR3 is 14 amino acids long. This clonotype was obtained from a man aged 30-40 years in good health. The chain employs TRBV9 and TRBJ2-2; D is tentatively TRBD1 or TRBD2 (5 bases each). The sequenced sample was memory CD8+ T cells sorted from blood. Noted subset: CD45RO+ cells pooled with CCR7-negative TemRA cells. The CDR3 DNA sequence: TGTGCCAGCAGCGTAGTATGGGGGTCCGGGGAGCTGTTTTTT. Translating gives CASSVVWGSGELFF.